This T cell receptor (beta chain) was captured by sequencing in a study of cytomegalovirus exposure and HLA in healthy donors. Study-level information: Sequencing of about 179 million T cells in an earlier analysis found roughly 120 million unique TCR beta sequences. Broader study findings: An ancestry cluster, one associated with Asian ancestry, reportedly showed fewer N-insertions than the approximately 670-donor mean in a later analysis. About 150 TCR beta chains were listed as cytomegalovirus-associated. Association of 17,000 or so TCR beta sequences with HLA alleles was found at 0.05 false discovery rate in a later analysis.

A multiplex PCR was run with 60 Vbeta primers and 13 Jbeta primers. The assay was immunoSEQ multiplex PCR, and TCRdb's table has in-frame clones only and misses some. The data contain over 50,000 clones, 70% to 80% of them singletons. With respect to this clone: Its target is unknown.

The material sequenced was PBMCs. This receptor was identified in a man aged 50-59 years in good health and CMV-seropositive.

Here the CDR3 DNA reads TGTGCCTGGACCCAGGTAAACGAGCAGTACTTC. It encodes CAWTQVNEQYF. The gene calls are TRBV30 and TRBJ2-7; the D is unclear. Germline assignment: CDR1 GTSNPN and CDR2 SVGIG (reference sequence). V was shortened by 4 bases and J by 5 bases, with 9 bases between the two germline ends. This CDR3 contains 11 residues.